This T cell receptor beta chain was recorded in a study of OX40 agonist ivuxolimab in advanced cancers. About the study: Enrolled patients in dose escalation had cancers that were hepatocellular carcinoma, melanoma, renal cell or head and neck cancer. In three patients, partial responses were observed, one with hepatocellular carcinoma and two with cutaneous melanoma. General study findings and limits: At 0.1 to 3.0 mg/kg, clonal expansion of CD4+ and CD8+ blood T cells had occurred by week 6. On average, a greater number of expanded clones characterised CD8+ T cells relative to CD4+.

Germline lookup yields CDR1 LNHDA and CDR2 SQIVND (reference sequence). The V gene end was trimmed by 5 bases and the J gene end by 4 bases; junction bases not matched to a gene: 18. The CDR3 is made up of 20 amino acids. Sequencing was performed with immunoSEQ multiplex PCR; in TCRdb, only in-frame clones are kept and a portion is missing. The sample holds some 71,000 clones, roughly nine tenths seen once. In the case of this clone: Its cognate antigen is unknown.

V usage is TRBV19 and J usage is TRBJ2-2, with TRBD1 matching 11 bases. The sample in question was CD4+ or CD8+ T cells sorted from blood, obtained in a trial of the OX40 agonist ivuxolimab. The receptor comes from an adult with an advanced solid tumor such as melanoma, head and neck, liver or kidney cancer. The CDR3: CASSPRTGGAIGMGTGELFF. The CDR3, as DNA: TGTGCCAGTAGTCCGAGGACAGGGGGCGCGATTGGAATGGGCACCGGGGAGCTGTTTTTT.